The clone carrying this T cell receptor beta chain has just a few counts. These data are taken from a study of blood T cell repertoires in COVID-19. Study-level information: PBMCs, B-cell-depleted T cells, or T cells provided the cDNA or gDNA that made up the material.

Per the study methods: Nucleated cell number was recorded as an estimate derived from reference gene primer amplification. TCRdb's table, derived via immunoSEQ multiplex PCR, lists solely in-frame clones and lacks some. V and J calls and clone size follow that table, whereas D and trimming were derived from the DNA. The repertoire has a few hundred thousand clones, about nine tenths of them found once; the top ten carry 2.2%. The CDR3 totals 15 residues. Germline CDR1 is MNHEY and CDR2 is SVGEGT. The V end lost 6 bases, the J end lost 5 bases, and 17 bases lay between the germline ends. What was sequenced was peripheral blood. The chain carries TRBV6-2 or TRBV6-3 and TRBJ1-5; tentative D call: TRBD1 (5 bases). The sequence was collected from a woman aged 45-59 years who had recovered from COVID-19. The CDR3 bases are TGTGCCAGCAGCGCGTCCCGGGACTTTTATCAGCCCCAGCATTTT. It yields the protein CASSASRDFYQPQHF.